This T cell receptor (beta chain) was recovered during a study of T cells in Graves' hyperthyroidism and ophthalmopathy. The source of the PBMCs was 8.5 to 10 ml of fresh peripheral blood. The germline V gene has CDR1 MNHNS and CDR2 SASEGT. There are 14 residues in the CDR3. Germline trimming cut 9 bases from V and 4 bases from J; bases unmatched to any gene: 8. This clonotype was seen at least ten times. The investigators amplified TCR beta CDR3 regions from RNA transcripts. The HTBI primer set was used in a first-round RT-PCR of the TCR CDR3. TCRdb independently ran MiXCR on the multiplex PCR reads; one entry per CDR3 protein. This sample has a few hundred thousand distinct CDR3 sequences; about 14% occur once, and the top ten carry 20% to 25%.

The source of this sequence is a man younger than 45 with Graves' hyperthyroidism that later progressed to Graves' ophthalmopathy. The V gene is TRBV6-1, the J gene TRBJ1-2; 10 bases match TRBD1. Specimen: blood. This chain's CDR3 is CARDRGEEGYGYTF. The CDR3 DNA follows: TGTGCCAGGGACAGGGGGGAAGAGGGCTATGGCTACACCTTC.